What follows are 32 T cell receptor beta chains derived from one specimen sequenced in a study of T cells in Graves' hyperthyroidism and ophthalmopathy. The CDR3 regions of TCR beta were amplified from RNA transcripts. The TCR CDR3 first-round RT-PCR relied on the HTBI primer set. TCRdb called the multiplex PCR reads again in MiXCR, with one record for every CDR3 protein. Found here are about 380,000 distinct CDR3 sequences, less than 15% of them singletons; the top ten hold around 21%. Sequencing input: blood. The source of these receptors is a man between 25 and 39 years old with Graves' hyperthyroidism that later progressed to Graves' ophthalmopathy.

This clonotype was picked up a small number of times. The chain couples TRBV4-1 to TRBJ1-6, with D tentatively TRBD1 (5 bases). CDR1 is MGHRA and CDR2 is YSYEKL in the germline V gene. The length of the CDR3 is 16 residues. V was shortened by 0 bases and J by 10 bases, with 16 bases between the two germline ends. The CDR3 region is CASSQEGWGLRSPLHF. DNA of the CDR3: TGCGCCAGCAGCCAAGAGGGGTGGGGCCTCCGATCACCCCTCCACTTT.

This clonotype was seen a few times. This chain links TRBV3-1 with TRBJ2-5; 13 nucleotides line up with TRBD2. Germline trimming cut 4 bases from V and 3 bases from J; bases unmatched to any gene: 8. This CDR3 has 17 amino acids. CDR1 is LGHDT, CDR2 YNNKEL, per germline (reference sequence). The CDR3 protein is CASSRTSGGALEETQYF. The CDR3 DNA sequence: TGTGCCAGCAGCCGAACTAGCGGGGGGGCCTTAGAAGAGACCCAGTACTTC.

This chain uses TRBV6-1 with TRBJ2-7, with 8 bases aligning to TRBD2. Germline CDR1 MNHNS, CDR2 SASEGT. The CDR3 contains 13 residues. V dropped 7 bases and J dropped 6; count of bases not matched to a gene: 8. This chain's CDR3 is CASTDGGAGEQYF. In DNA, the CDR3 is TGTGCCAGCACGGACGGGGGGGCGGGCGAGCAGTACTTC.

This clonotype turned up a few times. This may stem from a read error, because a much larger clone lies one nucleotide away. V and J are TRBV30 and TRBJ2-5; the match to TRBD2 covers 7 bases. Germline V lookup: CDR1 GTSNPN, CDR2 SVGIG (reference sequence). The CDR3 sequence is 12 residues long. DNA of the CDR3: TGTGCCTGGGGACTAGGGCAAGAGACCCGGTACTTC. Translated: CAWGLGQETRYF.

This clonotype was picked up many times. This rearrangement joins TRBV2 to TRBJ1-2; D might be TRBD1 (6 bases). V lost 4 bases to trimming and J lost 4 bases, with 13 bases between them. This CDR3 region has 14 residues. Germline CDR1 and CDR2: SNHLY and FYNNEI. The CDR3 reads CASSATGNLYGYTF. The DNA of the CDR3 is TGTGCCAGCAGTGCAACAGGGAACCTCTATGGCTACACCTTC.

This clonotype was seen many times. V is TRBV20-1 and J is TRBJ2-1; 9 nucleotides line up with TRBD2. Germline CDR1 is DFQATT and CDR2 is SNEGSKA (reference sequence). V trimming: 3 bases; J trimming: 4 bases; junction bases outside the gene matches: 10. CDR3 length equals 16 residues. This CDR3 reads CSASSSGDRRYNEQFF. The CDR3 DNA is TGCAGTGCTAGTTCTAGCGGGGATAGAAGATACAATGAGCAGTTCTTC.

This clonotype was detected ten times or more. V and J are TRBV7-9 and TRBJ1-1; tentative D call: TRBD1 (5 bases). Between the trimmed V and J ends, which lost 5 bases and 5 bases, there was a span of 15 bases. Germline V gives CDR1 SEHNR, CDR2 FQNEAQ (reference sequence). This CDR3 has 14 residues. CDR3 in DNA: TGTGCCAGCAGCCTCGACAGCAGAAGGACTGAAGCTTTCTTT. The encoded protein is CASSLDSRRTEAFF.

The chain carries TRBV27 and TRBJ2-7; a weak D match, TRBD1 (5 bases). The length of the CDR3 is 13 residues. CDR1 and CDR2 (germline): MNHEY, SMNVEV (reference sequence). Trimming cost V 8 bases and J 4 bases, with 15 bases left between them. The CDR3 is CASRQQIAYEQYF. Here the CDR3 DNA reads TGTGCCAGCCGACAGCAAATAGCATACGAGCAGTACTTC.

This clonotype was seen many times. This chain joins TRBV6-5 and TRBJ1-6; no firm D call. V was pared by 3 bases and J by 8 bases, with 11 bases between. The CDR3 extends over 14 amino acids. Germline V CDR1 and CDR2: MNHEY, SVGAGI. The CDR3 is CASSYLTRDSPLHF. CDR3 nucleotide sequence: TGTGCCAGCAGTTATCTGACACGCGATTCACCCCTCCACTTT.

This clonotype was counted at least ten times. The J gene is TRBJ1-3, the V gene TRBV6-5; D is unclear. V was trimmed by 0 bases and J by 0 bases, leaving 15 bases between them. Germline V gene data show CDR1 as MNHEY and CDR2 as SVGAGI. There are 18 residues in the CDR3. The CDR3 nucleotides are TGTGCCAGCAGTTACTCTTATCGGTGGACGGACTCTGGAAACACCATATATTTT. This translates into CASSYSYRWTDSGNTIYF.

J is TRBJ2-1 and V is TRBV6-1, with D possibly TRBD1 on 5 matching bases. The CDR3 loop spans 14 amino acids. The germline V gene encodes CDR1 MNHNS and CDR2 SASEGT. The V and J ends lost 0 bases and 3 bases respectively, with 6 bases between them. CDR3 DNA sequence: TGTGCCAGCAGTGAAGCCGACAGCTACAATGAGCAGTTCTTC. Translated, it gives CASSEADSYNEQFF.

In its sample, this clonotype was seen a few times. The chain combines TRBV15 with TRBJ2-3; 14 nucleotides align to TRBD2. Germline V gene sequence: CDR1 LNHNV, CDR2 YYDKDF (reference sequence). The length of the CDR3 is 16 residues. V lost 0 bases and J lost 6; bases outside the gene matches: 2. CDR3 DNA: TGTGCCACCAGCAGAGATAGACTAGCGGGGGGGGATACGCAGTATTTT. As protein: CATSRDRLAGGDTQYF.

The chain links TRBV6-2 or TRBV6-3 to TRBJ1-5; tentatively, D is TRBD1 (5 bases). Germline V gene lookup returns CDR1 MNHEY and CDR2 SVGEGT. The ends were cut back, 8 bases at V and 3 bases at J, with 17 bases in the middle. The CDR3 loop spans 15 amino acids. The CDR3 nucleotides read TGTGCCAGCGGGTCATCGGGGGTCCTCAATCAGCCCCAGCATTTT. It specifies CASGSSGVLNQPQHF.

V gene TRBV7-9 combines with J gene TRBJ2-1; 10 bases are a match to TRBD2. V lost 5 bases to trimming and J lost 9 bases; unmatched junction nucleotides: 13. Germline V gene lookup returns CDR1 SEHNR and CDR2 FQNEAQ (reference sequence). The CDR3 totals 16 residues. The CDR3 nucleotides are TGTGCCAGCAGCACCCGGGTTAGCGGGGGGCTAGGTGAGCAGTTCTTC. It encodes CASSTRVSGGLGEQFF.

This clonotype was seen more than once but under ten times. This rearrangement joins TRBV7-8 to TRBJ2-1; 8 bases fit TRBD1. The germline gives CDR1 SGHVS, CDR2 FQNEAQ. V shed 6 bases, J shed 6 bases, and the junction held 13 bases outside the gene matches. This CDR3 contains 16 residues. Here the CDR3 reads CASRNIRDRQINEQFF. DNA for the CDR3: TGTGCCAGCAGAAACATCCGGGACAGGCAGATCAATGAGCAGTTCTTC.

This clonotype was observed a few times. The J gene is TRBJ1-1, the V gene TRBV5-6; TRBD1 aligns across 7 bases. The germline CDR1 and CDR2 sequences are SGHDT and YYEEEE. V trimming: 7 bases; J trimming: 5 bases; junction bases outside the gene matches: 14. There are 15 residues in the CDR3. CDR3 DNA: TGTGCCAGCGGATCTTTTAGGCAGGGGGGTACTGAAGCTTTCTTT. The encoded protein is CASGSFRQGGTEAFF.

This clonotype has a count of ten or more. The chain is built from TRBV20-1 and TRBJ1-4; D is perhaps TRBD1 (6 bases). The CDR3 has 14 residues. CDR1 is DFQATT and CDR2 is SNEGSKA in the germline V gene (reference sequence). Deletions cut 1 base from V and 6 bases from J, with 12 bases between. CDR3 residues: CSARGFGTYEKLFF. The CDR3 DNA reads TGCAGTGCTAGAGGTTTTGGGACATATGAAAAACTGTTTTTT.

This clonotype was seen repeatedly, ten times or more. This chain's CDR3 is CASSSRDSHSYEQYF. Here the CDR3 DNA reads TGCGCCAGCAGCTCTCGGGACTCCCACTCCTACGAGCAGTACTTC. V is TRBV5-1 and J is TRBJ2-7, with a weak D call TRBD2 (6 bases). Trimming pared 3 bases from V and 0 bases from J, leaving 13 bases between. Germline CDR1 reads SGHRS; CDR2 reads YFSETQ. The CDR3 length is 15 residues.

With respect to this clonotype: This clone may be a read error of a much larger clone one base away. V is TRBV5-6 and J is TRBJ1-2, with D maybe TRBD1 (5 bases). Looked up from germline, CDR1 is SGHDT and CDR2 is YYEEEE. CDR3 length: 16 amino acids. Trimming left V 6 bases short and J 10 bases short, with 28 bases between. In DNA form, the CDR3 reads TGTGCCAGCATTACCGGGGGTCCAGGTGCGAGTTGGGACTACACCTTC. It is translated as CASITGGPGASWDYTF.

This sequence joins TRBV18 and TRBJ2-6; 13 bases are a match to TRBD2. V trimming: 3 bases; J trimming: 4 bases; junction bases outside the gene matches: 3. This CDR3 is built from 17 residues. CDR1 is KGHSH and CDR2 is LQKENI in the germline V gene. The CDR3, as DNA: TGTGCCAGCTCACCGGGACTAGCGGGGAAAGGGGCCAACGTCCTGACTTTC. Translated: CASSPGLAGKGANVLTF. The complete variable domain, with remaining parts taken from reference TRBV18 and TRBJ2-6, reads NAGVMQNPRHLVRRRGQEARLRCSPMKGHSHVYWYRQLPEEGLKFMVYLQKENIIDESGMPKERFSAEFPKEGPSILRIQQVVRGDSAAYFCASSPGLAGKGANVLTFGAGSRLTVL.

This clonotype was found a few times. V and J are TRBV15 and TRBJ1-5; no clear D gene. The CDR3 extends over 14 amino acids. V shed 6 bases and J shed 3 bases, with 12 bases lying between them. Germline CDR1 LNHNV, CDR2 YYDKDF (reference sequence). The CDR3: CATSQPGYNQPQHF. For the CDR3, the DNA is TGTGCCACCAGTCAGCCAGGCTACAATCAGCCCCAGCATTTT.

This clonotype was observed many times. The V call is TRBV6-1, the J call TRBJ2-5, with 10 positions matching TRBD2. Trimming cost V 4 bases and J 0 bases; bases outside gene matches: 8. CDR1 MNHNS and CDR2 SASEGT come from the germline V gene. The CDR3 loop spans 17 amino acids. The CDR3 nucleotides read TGTGCCAGCAGTGTAGCGGGGGGCCTGACATACCAAGAGACCCAGTACTTC. It yields the protein CASSVAGGLTYQETQYF.

There are many counts of this clonotype. This chain connects TRBV5-1 to TRBJ1-2; TRBD1 aligns across 9 bases. V lost 1 base to trimming and J lost 4 bases; unmatched junction nucleotides: 2. Germline CDR1 and CDR2: SGHRS and YFSETQ. CDR3 length: 14 amino acids. The CDR3 sequence is CASSLTGGAYGYTF. DNA for the CDR3: TGCGCCAGCAGCTTGACAGGGGGCGCCTATGGCTACACCTTC.

This clonotype occurred a few times. The chain joins TRBV6-2 or TRBV6-3 to TRBJ1-1; TRBD1 might be the D (5 bases). Trimming stripped 2 bases from V and 3 bases from J, with 10 bases between. The CDR3 contains 14 residues. Germline values: CDR1 MNHEY, CDR2 SVGEGT. This CDR3 is CASSYRGGYTEAFF. The CDR3 DNA is TGTGCCAGCAGTTACAGGGGTGGGTACACTGAAGCTTTCTTT.

This clonotype was seen a few times. V and J are TRBV9 and TRBJ2-6, with D tentatively TRBD2 (5 bases). The ends were cut back, 4 bases at V and 3 bases at J, with 14 bases in the middle. Germline CDR1 and CDR2: SGDLS and YYNGEE. CDR3 length: 16 residues. The CDR3 here is CASSPWRGNGANVLTF. The CDR3 DNA reads TGTGCCAGCAGCCCGTGGAGAGGGAATGGGGCCAACGTCCTGACTTTC.

This chain connects TRBV12-3 or TRBV12-4 to TRBJ2-2, with D perhaps TRBD1 (5 bases). This CDR3 has 15 residues. Trimming left V 6 bases short and J 7 bases short, with 18 bases between. CDR3 amino acids: CASRFVHRPNGELFF. The DNA for the CDR3 is TGTGCCAGCAGATTTGTCCACAGGCCGAACGGGGAGCTGTTTTTT.

At least ten counts were recorded for this clonotype. The rearrangement links TRBV28 to TRBJ2-3, with D uncertain. The CDR3 loop spans 15 amino acids. The V and J ends lost 5 bases and 2 bases respectively, with 14 bases between them. CDR1 and CDR2 (germline): MDHEN, SYDVKM. The CDR3 loop is CASSAPGDNTDTQYF. CDR3 DNA: TGTGCCAGCAGTGCTCCGGGCGATAACACAGATACGCAGTATTTT.

This chain links TRBV20-1 with TRBJ2-1, with 15 bases matching TRBD2. Germline assignment: CDR1 DFQATT and CDR2 SNEGSKA (reference sequence). This CDR3 spans 15 amino acids. Trimming took 3 bases from V and 7 from J; bases not matched to a gene: 4. CDR3 protein: CSASGLAGGHNEQFF. The DNA of the CDR3 is TGCAGTGCTAGCGGACTAGCGGGGGGGCATAATGAGCAGTTCTTC.

This clonotype was seen a handful of times. This chain connects TRBV14 to TRBJ2-5; D not certain. Germline CDR1 and CDR2: SGHDN and FVKESK. Deletions cut 1 base from V and 5 bases from J, with 14 bases between. The CDR3 has 15 residues. The CDR3 loop reads CASSQGGGRLETQYF. The CDR3 DNA follows: TGTGCCAGCAGCCAAGGCGGCGGCCGGTTGGAGACCCAGTACTTC.

The genes are TRBV4-1 and TRBJ2-3; possible D gene TRBD1, 6 bases. V was shortened by 5 bases and J by 0 bases, with 15 bases between the two germline ends. The germline gives CDR1 MGHRA, CDR2 YSYEKL. This CDR3 has 16 residues. In DNA, the CDR3 is TGCGCCAGCAGCTCACGGGACAACCCTAGCACAGATACGCAGTATTTT. Translation gives CASSSRDNPSTDTQYF.

This clonotype was seen many times. The rearrangement joins TRBV2 to TRBJ2-1; D ambiguous. Trimming stripped 4 bases from V and 4 bases from J, with 5 bases between. The CDR3 has 12 residues. The germline V gene encodes CDR1 SNHLY and CDR2 FYNNEI. Here the CDR3 reads CASSVMYNEQFF. In nucleotides, the CDR3 is TGTGCCAGCAGTGTTATGTACAATGAGCAGTTCTTC.

This clonotype has a count of ten or more. V is TRBV14 and J is TRBJ1-2; D not resolved. V dropped 2 bases and J dropped 1 base, with 5 bases sitting between them. The germline gives CDR1 SGHDN, CDR2 FVKESK. This CDR3 is built from 13 residues. CDR3 protein: CASSQQDNYGYTF. The CDR3 DNA reads TGTGCCAGCAGCCAACAGGATAACTATGGCTACACCTTC.